This T cell receptor beta chain was obtained from a study of graft-versus-host responses after intestinal transplantation. Germline V gene lookup returns CDR1 SGDLS and CDR2 YYNGEE. The ends were cut back, 0 bases at V and 5 bases at J, with 5 bases in the middle. This CDR3 spans 12 amino acids. Produced via immunoSEQ multiplex PCR; TCRdb's table is partial and in-frame only. The sample contains some 83,000 clones, around 91% of which appear only once. As concerns this clone: The antigen is not known.

Specimen: unstimulated CD4+ T cells sorted from spleen or lymph node cells, collected before intestinal transplant. This rearrangement joins TRBV9 to TRBJ2-5, with D unclear. This TCR derives from a human donor who received an intestinal transplant. DNA for the CDR3: TGTGCCAGCAGCGTAGCCATGGAGACCCAGTACTTC. Translating gives CASSVAMETQYF.